The 14 T cell receptor beta chains reported below all come from one sample, sequenced in a study of shared clonotypes between healthy human individuals. TCRdb's table, derived via immunoSEQ multiplex PCR, lists solely in-frame clones and lacks some. Of about 610,000 clones listed, 96% were seen once; the top ten hold approximately 0.1%. Naive CD8 cells comprised CD45RO-negative, CCR7-positively selected cells, excluding terminally differentiated effector memory CD45RA+ cells. Sequenced input: naive CD8+ T cells sorted from blood. The receptors derive from a woman aged 25 to 45 in good health.

The rearrangement uses TRBV27 and TRBJ1-5; D call uncertain. With 6 bases removed from V and 4 bases from J, the gap between germline ends came to 13 bases. Per germline, CDR1 MNHEY and CDR2 SMNVEV (reference sequence). The CDR3 extends over 14 amino acids. CDR3 DNA sequence: TGTGCCAGCAGGATGGGGAATGGAAATCAGCCCCAGCATTTT. It specifies CASRMGNGNQPQHF.

CDR3 region: CASSQEDEKLFF. The DNA for the CDR3 is TGTGCCAGCAGCCAGGAGGATGAAAAACTGTTTTTT. The chain has TRBV7-9 and TRBJ1-4; D gene unclear. Germline V gives CDR1 SEHNR, CDR2 FQNEAQ (reference sequence). The V gene lost 5 bases and the J gene lost 6 bases, with 7 bases spanning the gap. The CDR3 totals 12 residues. Looking up the rest from reference TRBV7-9 and TRBJ1-4 gives the full variable domain: DTGVSQNPRHKITKRGQNVTFRCDPISEHNRLYWYRQTLGQGPEFLTYFQNEAQLEKSRLLSDRFSAERPKGSFSTLEIQRTEQGDSAMYLCASSQEDEKLFFGSGTQLSVL.

V gene TRBV4-2 combines with J gene TRBJ1-4; 8 nucleotides agree with TRBD1. V shed 1 base and J 2 bases; nucleotides not matched to a gene: 3. Germline assignment: CDR1 LGHNA and CDR2 YNFKEQ. The CDR3 runs 16 residues. CDR3 in amino acids: CASSQVDRGTNEKLFF. The CDR3 nucleotides read TGTGCCAGCAGCCAAGTTGACAGGGGCACTAATGAAAAACTGTTTTTT.

This rearrangement joins TRBV5-5 to TRBJ2-1, with 8 nucleotides matching TRBD1. CDR3 length: 14 residues. Germline V gene lookup returns CDR1 SGHKS and CDR2 YYEKEE (reference sequence). Trimming at V came to 2 bases and at J to 10 bases, leaving 8 bases not matched to a gene. CDR3 in amino acids: CASSLLKQGGEQFF. CDR3 nucleotide sequence: TGTGCCAGCAGCTTACTAAAACAGGGGGGCGAGCAGTTCTTC.

The chain employs TRBV19 and TRBJ2-2; maybe TRBD2 (6 bases). This CDR3 is 14 amino acids long. The ends were cut back, 6 bases at V and 7 bases at J, with 15 bases in the middle. Germline V CDR1 and CDR2: LNHDA, SQIVND (reference sequence). For the CDR3, the DNA is TGTGCCAGTAGACCGGGACGGGGGTACGGGGAGCTGTTTTTT. It translates to CASRPGRGYGELFF.

The count of this clone is one. J is TRBJ1-2 and V is TRBV11-2; D is unclear. Germline loops: CDR1 SGHAT, CDR2 FQNNGV. V was shortened by 5 bases and J by 3 bases, with 13 bases between the two germline ends. This CDR3 is built from 14 residues. The CDR3 DNA reads as TGTGCCAGCAGCGGTATGCGGGGAGACTATGGCTACACCTTC. The encoded protein is CASSGMRGDYGYTF.

The V and J genes are TRBV28 and TRBJ2-7; no clear D. Trimming removed 6 bases at V and 4 bases at J, with 10 bases between. Per germline, CDR1 MDHEN and CDR2 SYDVKM. The CDR3 length is 12 residues. CDR3 nucleotides: TGTGCCAGCAGGGACGACGGATACGAGCAGTACTTC. This sequence encodes CASRDDGYEQYF.

The chain is built from TRBV29-1 and TRBJ2-1, with D perhaps matching TRBD1 (5 bases). The germline V and J ends were trimmed by 1 base and 2 bases, with 12 bases remaining between them. The CDR3 is made up of 15 amino acids. Looked up from germline, CDR1 is SQVTM and CDR2 is ANQGSEA. The CDR3 DNA sequence: TGCAGCGTTGAAGGTTTTCAGGGTGCCTACAATGAGCAGTTCTTC. This encodes CSVEGFQGAYNEQFF.

In this sample, this clone turned up once. Other DNA sequences in this specimen translate into the identical CDR3. V gene TRBV13 combines with J gene TRBJ2-7; no reliable D call. V shed 1 base and J shed 1 base, with 2 bases lying between them. The germline CDR1 and CDR2 sequences are PRHDT and FYEKMQ (reference sequence). The CDR3 has 12 residues. This CDR3 reads CASSLASYEQYF. The DNA of the CDR3 is TGTGCCAGCAGCTTAGCGTCCTACGAGCAGTACTTC. Combining the CDR3 with reference TRBV13 and TRBJ2-7 gives the whole variable domain AAGVIQSPRHLIKEKRETATLKCYPIPRHDTVYWYQQGPGQDPQFLISFYEKMQSDKGSIPDRFSAQQFSDYHSELNMSSLELGDSALYFCASSLASYEQYFGPGTRLTVT.

The chain employs TRBV28 and TRBJ2-1; tentatively, D is TRBD2 (5 bases). The CDR3 is 15 amino acids. Trimming shortened V by 5 bases and J by 9 bases, and 20 bases separated the two germline ends. Germline-derived CDR1 and CDR2 are MDHEN and SYDVKM. CDR3 region: CASSAGLLMSFEQFF. In DNA, the CDR3 is TGTGCCAGCAGTGCAGGACTCTTGATGTCTTTTGAGCAGTTCTTC.

J is TRBJ2-5 and V is TRBV13; tentative D call: TRBD1 (6 bases). Deletions cut 8 bases from V and 3 bases from J, with 10 bases between. CDR1 and CDR2 (germline): PRHDT, FYEKMQ (reference sequence). This CDR3 has 12 residues. The CDR3, as DNA: TGTGCCAGCCAGGGGCTGGAAGAGACCCAGTACTTC. Residues: CASQGLEETQYF.

V is TRBV27 and J is TRBJ2-5, with TRBD2 identical over 7 bases. V was pared by 3 bases and J by 2 bases, with 6 bases of the junction left unmatched. CDR1 is MNHEY, CDR2 SMNVEV, per germline (reference sequence). CDR3 size: 15 residues. CDR3 residues: CASSFTSAVQETQYF. CDR3 DNA sequence: TGTGCCAGCAGTTTCACTAGCGCCGTTCAAGAGACCCAGTACTTC.

The chain recombines TRBV5-6 with TRBJ2-7; D possibly matches TRBD1 or TRBD2 (6 bases each). V was shortened by 0 bases and J by 12 bases, with 13 bases between the two germline ends. CDR1 and CDR2 from the germline V gene are SGHDT and YYEEEE. The CDR3 totals 12 residues. The CDR3, as DNA: TGTGCCAGCAGCTTGGTCGGGGGCACAAGGTACTTC. This gives the protein CASSLVGGTRYF.

This chain connects TRBV7-2 to TRBJ2-7, with 7 positions matching TRBD1. J lost 2 bases, V lost 5 bases, and 6 bases had no gene match. Germline V gene data show CDR1 as SGHTA and CDR2 as FQGNSA. The CDR3 extends over 14 amino acids. The CDR3 nucleotides are TGTGCCAGCAGCGACTGGACAGGCCCCTACGAGCAGTACTTC. Its protein product is CASSDWTGPYEQYF.